This T cell receptor (beta chain) was found in a study of response to subunit inactivated influenza vaccine. This clonotype was recorded a few times. TCRdb itself ran the RT-PCR reads through MiXCR, one entry per CDR3 protein. The repertoire consists of 630,000 or so distinct CDR3 sequences, with about 15% occurring once and the leading ten covering roughly 12%. V was trimmed by 7 bases and J by 5 bases, leaving 5 bases between them. The germline gives CDR1 LNHDA, CDR2 SQIVND (reference sequence). The CDR3 length is 10 residues. The sample was PBMCs from blood, taken 11 to 12 days after vaccination. This sequence joins TRBV19 and TRBJ1-2, with D uncertain. This TCR came from a man in his fifties or sixties who received an inactivated influenza vaccine. CDR3 loop: CASTRYGYTF. The CDR3 coding sequence is TGTGCCAGTACCCGATATGGCTACACCTTC.